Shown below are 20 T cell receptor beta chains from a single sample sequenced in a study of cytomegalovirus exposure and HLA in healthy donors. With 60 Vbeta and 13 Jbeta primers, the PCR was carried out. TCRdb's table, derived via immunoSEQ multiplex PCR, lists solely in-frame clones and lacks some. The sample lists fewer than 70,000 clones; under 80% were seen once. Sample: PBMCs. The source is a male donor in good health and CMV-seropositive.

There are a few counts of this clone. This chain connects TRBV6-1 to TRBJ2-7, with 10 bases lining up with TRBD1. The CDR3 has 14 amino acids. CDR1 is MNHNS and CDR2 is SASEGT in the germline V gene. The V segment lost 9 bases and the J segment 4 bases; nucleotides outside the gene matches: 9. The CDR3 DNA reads TGTGCCAGTTTCCGGGACAGGGGTCTTTACGAGCAGTACTTC. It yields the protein CASFRDRGLYEQYF.

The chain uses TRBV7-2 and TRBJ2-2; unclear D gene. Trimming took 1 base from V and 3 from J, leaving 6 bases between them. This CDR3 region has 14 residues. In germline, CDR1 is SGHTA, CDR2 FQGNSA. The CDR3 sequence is CASSLDSYTGELFF. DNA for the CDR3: TGTGCCAGCAGCTTAGACTCTTACACCGGGGAGCTGTTTTTT.

CDR3 sequence reads: CASSIQTGAGIEQYF. The CDR3 bases are TGTGCCAGCAGTATCCAGACAGGAGCTGGCATCGAGCAGTACTTC. V and J are TRBV7-9 and TRBJ2-7, with D perhaps TRBD1 (6 bases). Germline-derived CDR1 and CDR2 are SEHNR and FQNEAQ (reference sequence). V gave up 6 bases and J gave up 6 bases, with 21 bases separating them. The CDR3 is made up of 15 amino acids.

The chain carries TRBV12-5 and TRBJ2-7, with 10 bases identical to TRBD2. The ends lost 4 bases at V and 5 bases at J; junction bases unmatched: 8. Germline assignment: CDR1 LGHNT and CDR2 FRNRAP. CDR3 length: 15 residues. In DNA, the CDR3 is TGTGCTAGTGGTTCCCTCCCTAGCGGGAGCAACGAGCAGTACTTC. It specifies CASGSLPSGSNEQYF.

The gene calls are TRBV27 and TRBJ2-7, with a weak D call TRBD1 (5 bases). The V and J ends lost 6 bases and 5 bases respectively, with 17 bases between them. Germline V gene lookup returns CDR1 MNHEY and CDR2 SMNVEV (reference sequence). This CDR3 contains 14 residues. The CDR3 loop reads CASRSGIYKNEQYF. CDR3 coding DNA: TGTGCCAGCAGGTCAGGGATTTATAAGAACGAGCAGTACTTC.

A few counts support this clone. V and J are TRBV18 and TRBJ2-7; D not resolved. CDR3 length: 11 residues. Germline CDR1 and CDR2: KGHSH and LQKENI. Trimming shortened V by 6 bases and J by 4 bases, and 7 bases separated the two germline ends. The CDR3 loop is CASSESYEQYF. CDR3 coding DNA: TGTGCCAGCTCGGAGAGTTACGAGCAGTACTTC.

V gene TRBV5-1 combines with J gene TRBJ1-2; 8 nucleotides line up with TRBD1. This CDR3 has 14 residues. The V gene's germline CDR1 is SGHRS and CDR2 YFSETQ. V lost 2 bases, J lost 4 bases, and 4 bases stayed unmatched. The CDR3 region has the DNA TGCGCCAGCAGCTTACAGGGGGAAGGCTATGGCTACACCTTC. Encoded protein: CASSLQGEGYGYTF.

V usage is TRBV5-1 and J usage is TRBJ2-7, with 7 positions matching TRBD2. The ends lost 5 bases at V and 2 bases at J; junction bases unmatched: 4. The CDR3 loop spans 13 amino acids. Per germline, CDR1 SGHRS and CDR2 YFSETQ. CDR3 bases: TGCGCCAGCAGAGCGGGGTCTGCCTACGAGCAGTACTTC. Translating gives CASRAGSAYEQYF. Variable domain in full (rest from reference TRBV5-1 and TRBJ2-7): KAGVTQTPRYLIKTRGQQVTLSCSPISGHRSVSWYQQTPGQGLQFLFEYFSETQRNKGNFPGRFSGRQFSNSRSEMNVSTLELGDSALYLCASRAGSAYEQYFGPGTRLTVT.

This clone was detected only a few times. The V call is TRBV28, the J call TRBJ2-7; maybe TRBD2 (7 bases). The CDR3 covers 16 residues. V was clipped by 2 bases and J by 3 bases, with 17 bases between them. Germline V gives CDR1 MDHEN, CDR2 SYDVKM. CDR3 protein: CASSLRGGLFIYEQYF. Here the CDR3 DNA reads TGTGCCAGCAGTTTAAGGGGGGGGCTCTTTATCTACGAGCAGTACTTC.

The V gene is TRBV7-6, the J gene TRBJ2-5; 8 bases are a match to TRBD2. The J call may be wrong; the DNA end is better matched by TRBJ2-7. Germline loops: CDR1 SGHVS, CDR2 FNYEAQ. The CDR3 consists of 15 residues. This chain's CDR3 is CASSLVAGGTYEQYF. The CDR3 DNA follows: TGTGCCAGCAGCTTAGTTGCGGGGGGAACCTACGAGCAGTACTTC.

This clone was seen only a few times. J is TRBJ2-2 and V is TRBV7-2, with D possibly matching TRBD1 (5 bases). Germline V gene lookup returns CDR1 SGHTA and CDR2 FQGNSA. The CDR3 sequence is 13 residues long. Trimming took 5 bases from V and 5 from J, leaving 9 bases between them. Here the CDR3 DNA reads TGTGCCAGCAGCCGATCAGGGACCGGGGAGCTGTTTTTT. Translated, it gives CASSRSGTGELFF.

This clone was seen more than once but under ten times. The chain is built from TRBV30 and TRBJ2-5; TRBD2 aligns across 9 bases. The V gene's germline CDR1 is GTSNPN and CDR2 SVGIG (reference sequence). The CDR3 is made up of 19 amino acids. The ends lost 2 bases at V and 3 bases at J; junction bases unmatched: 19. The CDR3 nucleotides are TGTGCCTGGAGTCCCCCTGGTGCTAGCGGGGTTTGGGGGAAAGAGACCCAGTACTTC. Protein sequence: CAWSPPGASGVWGKETQYF.

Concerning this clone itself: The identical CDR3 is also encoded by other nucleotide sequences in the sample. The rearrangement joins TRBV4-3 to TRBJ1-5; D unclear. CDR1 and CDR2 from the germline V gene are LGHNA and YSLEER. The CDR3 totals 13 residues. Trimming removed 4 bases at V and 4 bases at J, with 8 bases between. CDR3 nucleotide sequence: TGCGCCAGCAGCCCCAATCGGAATCAGCCCCAGCATTTT. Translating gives CASSPNRNQPQHF.

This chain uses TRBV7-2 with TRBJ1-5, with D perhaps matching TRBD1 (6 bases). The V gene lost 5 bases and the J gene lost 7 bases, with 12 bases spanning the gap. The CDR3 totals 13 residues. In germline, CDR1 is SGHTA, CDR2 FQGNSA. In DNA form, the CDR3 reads TGTGCCAGCAGCATCCAGGGGAACCAGCCCCAGCATTTT. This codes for CASSIQGNQPQHF.

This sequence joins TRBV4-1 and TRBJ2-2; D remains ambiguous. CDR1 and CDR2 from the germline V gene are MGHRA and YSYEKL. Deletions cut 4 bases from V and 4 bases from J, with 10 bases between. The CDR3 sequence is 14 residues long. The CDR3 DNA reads TGCGCCAGCAGCCTCTGGAGCTCCACCGGGGAGCTGTTTTTT. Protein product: CASSLWSSTGELFF.

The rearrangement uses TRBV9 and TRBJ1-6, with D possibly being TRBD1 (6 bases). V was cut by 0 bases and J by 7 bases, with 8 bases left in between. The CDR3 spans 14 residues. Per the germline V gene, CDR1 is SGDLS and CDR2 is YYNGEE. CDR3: CASSVGTVNSPLHF. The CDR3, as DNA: TGTGCCAGCAGCGTAGGGACAGTGAATTCACCCCTCCACTTT.

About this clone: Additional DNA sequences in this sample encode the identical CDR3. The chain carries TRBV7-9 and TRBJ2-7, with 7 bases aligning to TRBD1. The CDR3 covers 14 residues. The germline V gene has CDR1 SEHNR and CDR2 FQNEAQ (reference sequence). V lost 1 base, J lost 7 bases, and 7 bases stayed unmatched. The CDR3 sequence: CASSLEEQGREQYF. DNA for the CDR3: TGTGCCAGCAGCTTAGAGGAACAGGGGAGAGAGCAGTACTTC.

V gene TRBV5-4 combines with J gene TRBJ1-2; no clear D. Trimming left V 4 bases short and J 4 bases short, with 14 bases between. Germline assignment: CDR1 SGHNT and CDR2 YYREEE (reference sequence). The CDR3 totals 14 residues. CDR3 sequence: CASSLVPGVYGYTF. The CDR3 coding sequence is TGTGCCAGCAGCCTTGTCCCAGGCGTCTATGGCTACACCTTC.

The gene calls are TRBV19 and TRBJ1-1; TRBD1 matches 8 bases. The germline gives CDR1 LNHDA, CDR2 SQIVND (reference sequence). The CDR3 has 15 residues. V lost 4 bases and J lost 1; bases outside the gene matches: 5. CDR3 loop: CASSTRDRQNTEAFF. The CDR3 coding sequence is TGTGCCAGTAGTACCCGGGACAGGCAGAACACTGAAGCTTTCTTT.

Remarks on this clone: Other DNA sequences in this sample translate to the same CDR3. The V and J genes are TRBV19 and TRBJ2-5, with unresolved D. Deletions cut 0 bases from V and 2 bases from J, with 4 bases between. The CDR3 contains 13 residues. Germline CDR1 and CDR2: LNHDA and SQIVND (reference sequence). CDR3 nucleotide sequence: TGTGCCAGTAGTATAGACTTTCAAGAGACCCAGTACTTC. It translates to CASSIDFQETQYF.